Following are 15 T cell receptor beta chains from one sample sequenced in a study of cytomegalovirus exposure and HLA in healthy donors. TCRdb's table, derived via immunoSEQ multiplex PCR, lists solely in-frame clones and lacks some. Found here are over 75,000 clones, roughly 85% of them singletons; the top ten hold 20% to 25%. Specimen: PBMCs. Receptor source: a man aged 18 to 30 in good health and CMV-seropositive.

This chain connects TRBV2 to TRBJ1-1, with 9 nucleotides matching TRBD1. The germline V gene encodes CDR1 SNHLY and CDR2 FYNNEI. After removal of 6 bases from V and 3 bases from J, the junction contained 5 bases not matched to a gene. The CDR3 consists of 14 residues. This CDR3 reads CASSPGQGYTEAFF. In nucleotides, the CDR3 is TGTGCCAGCAGCCCGGGACAGGGATACACTGAAGCTTTCTTT. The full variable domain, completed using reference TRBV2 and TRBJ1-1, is EPEVTQTPSHQVTQMGQEVILRCVPISNHLYFYWYRQILGQKVEFLVSFYNNEISEKSEIFDDQFSVERPDGSNFTLKIRSTKLEDSAMYFCASSPGQGYTEAFFGQGTRLTVV.

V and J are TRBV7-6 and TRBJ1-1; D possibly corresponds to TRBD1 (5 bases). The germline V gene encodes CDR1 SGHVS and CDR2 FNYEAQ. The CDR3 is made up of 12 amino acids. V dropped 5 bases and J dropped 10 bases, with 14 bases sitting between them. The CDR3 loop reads CASSRWGEGAFF. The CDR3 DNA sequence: TGTGCCAGCAGCCGTTGGGGGGAAGGAGCTTTCTTT.

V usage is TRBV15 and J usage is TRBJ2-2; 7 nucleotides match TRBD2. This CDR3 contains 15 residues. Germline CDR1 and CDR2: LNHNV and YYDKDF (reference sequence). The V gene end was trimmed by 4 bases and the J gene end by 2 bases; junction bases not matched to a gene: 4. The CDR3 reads CATSIKRDNTGELFF. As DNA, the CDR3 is TGTGCCACCAGCATTAAGCGGGACAACACCGGGGAGCTGTTTTTT.

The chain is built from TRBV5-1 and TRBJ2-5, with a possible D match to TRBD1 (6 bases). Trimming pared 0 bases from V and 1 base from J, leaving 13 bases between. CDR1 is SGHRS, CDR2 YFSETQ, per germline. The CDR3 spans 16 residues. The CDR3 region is CASSLARTGSQETQYF. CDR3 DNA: TGCGCCAGCAGCTTGGCCAGAACAGGGTCCCAAGAGACCCAGTACTTC.

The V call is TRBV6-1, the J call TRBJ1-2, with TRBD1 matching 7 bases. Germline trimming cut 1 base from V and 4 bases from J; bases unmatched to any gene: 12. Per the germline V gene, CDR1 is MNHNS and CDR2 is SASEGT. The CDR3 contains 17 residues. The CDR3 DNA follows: TGTGCCAGCAGTGAAGGGGACAGCCCCGGGGGGGCCTATGGCTACACCTTC. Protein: CASSEGDSPGGAYGYTF.

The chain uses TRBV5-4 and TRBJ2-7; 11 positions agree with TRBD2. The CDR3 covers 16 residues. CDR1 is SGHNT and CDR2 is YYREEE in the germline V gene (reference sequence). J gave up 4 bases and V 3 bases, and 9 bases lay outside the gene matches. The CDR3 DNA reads TGTGCCAGCAGCTCCGGGACTAGCGGTAACGTATACGAGCAGTACTTC. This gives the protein CASSSGTSGNVYEQYF. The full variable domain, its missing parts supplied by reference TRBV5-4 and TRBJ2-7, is ETGVTQSPTHLIKTRGQQVTLRCSSQSGHNTVSWYQQALGQGPQFIFQYYREEENGRGNFPPRFSGLQFPNYSSELNVNALELDDSALYLCASSSGTSGNVYEQYFGPGTRLTVT.

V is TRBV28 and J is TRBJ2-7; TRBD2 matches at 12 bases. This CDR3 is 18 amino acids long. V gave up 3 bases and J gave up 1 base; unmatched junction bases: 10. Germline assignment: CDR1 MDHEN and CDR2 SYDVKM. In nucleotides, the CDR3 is TGTGCCAGCAGTTTCTCGACTAGCGGGAGATTTCGGTCCTACGAGCAGTACGTC. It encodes CASSFSTSGRFRSYEQYV.

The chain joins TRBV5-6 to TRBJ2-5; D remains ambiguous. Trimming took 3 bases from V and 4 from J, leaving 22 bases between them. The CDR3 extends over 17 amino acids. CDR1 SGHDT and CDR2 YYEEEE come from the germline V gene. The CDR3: CASSSYFDGEVRETQYF. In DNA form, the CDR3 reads TGTGCCAGCAGCTCATATTTCGACGGAGAGGTTAGAGAGACCCAGTACTTC. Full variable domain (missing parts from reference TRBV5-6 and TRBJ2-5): DAGVTQSPTHLIKTRGQQVTLRCSPKSGHDTVSWYQQALGQGPQFIFQYYEEEERQRGNFPDRFSGHQFPNYSSELNVNALLLGDSALYLCASSSYFDGEVRETQYFGPGTRLLVL.

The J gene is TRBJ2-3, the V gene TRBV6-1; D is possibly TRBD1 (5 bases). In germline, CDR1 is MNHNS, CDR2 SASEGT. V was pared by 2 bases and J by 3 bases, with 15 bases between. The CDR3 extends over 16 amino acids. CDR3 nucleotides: TGTGCCAGCAGTGAACAAGGGGTCCCCACGACAGATACGCAGTATTTT. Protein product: CASSEQGVPTTDTQYF.

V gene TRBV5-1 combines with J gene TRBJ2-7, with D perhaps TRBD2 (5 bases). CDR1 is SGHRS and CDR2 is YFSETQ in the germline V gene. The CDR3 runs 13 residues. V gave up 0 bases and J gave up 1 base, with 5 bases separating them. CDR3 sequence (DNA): TGCGCCAGCAGCTTGGCGGGGTCCTACGAGCAGTACTTC. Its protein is CASSLAGSYEQYF.

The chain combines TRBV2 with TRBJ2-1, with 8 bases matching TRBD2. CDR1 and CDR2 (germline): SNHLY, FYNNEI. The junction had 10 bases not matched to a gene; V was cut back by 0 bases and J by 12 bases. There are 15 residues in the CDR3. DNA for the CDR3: TGTGCCAGCAGTGAAGCTAGCGGGGCATTACAAGCGCAGTTCTTC. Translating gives CASSEASGALQAQFF. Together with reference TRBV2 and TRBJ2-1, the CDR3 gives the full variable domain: EPEVTQTPSHQVTQMGQEVILRCVPISNHLYFYWYRQILGQKVEFLVSFYNNEISEKSEIFDDQFSVERPDGSNFTLKIRSTKLEDSAMYFCASSEASGALQAQFFGPGTRLTVL.

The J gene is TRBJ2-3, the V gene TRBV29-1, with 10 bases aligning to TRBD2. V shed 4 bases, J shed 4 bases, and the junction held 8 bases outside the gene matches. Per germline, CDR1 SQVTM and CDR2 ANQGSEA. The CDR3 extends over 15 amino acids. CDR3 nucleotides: TGCAGCGTTGGTCGGCTAGCGGGAGCACCAGATACGCAGTATTTT. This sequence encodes CSVGRLAGAPDTQYF.

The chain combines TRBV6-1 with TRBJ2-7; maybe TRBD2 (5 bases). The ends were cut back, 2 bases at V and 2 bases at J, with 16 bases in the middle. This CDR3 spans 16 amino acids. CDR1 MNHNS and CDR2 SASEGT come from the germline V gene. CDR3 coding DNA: TGTGCCAGCAGTGAAATGGAGGTTCTTCTCCCCTACGAGCAGTACGTC. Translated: CASSEMEVLLPYEQYV.

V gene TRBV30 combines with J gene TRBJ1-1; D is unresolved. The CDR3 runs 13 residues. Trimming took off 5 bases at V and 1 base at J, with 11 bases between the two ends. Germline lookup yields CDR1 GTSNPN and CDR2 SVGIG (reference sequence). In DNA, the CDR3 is TGTGCCTGGCAAACTAATTCGAACACTGAAGCTTTCTTT. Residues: CAWQTNSNTEAFF. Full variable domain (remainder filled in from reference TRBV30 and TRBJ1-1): SQTIHQWPATLVQPVGSPLSLECTVEGTSNPNLYWYRQAAGRGLQLLFYSVGIGQISSEVPQNLSASRPQDRQFILSSKKLLLSDSGFYLCAWQTNSNTEAFFGQGTRLTVV.

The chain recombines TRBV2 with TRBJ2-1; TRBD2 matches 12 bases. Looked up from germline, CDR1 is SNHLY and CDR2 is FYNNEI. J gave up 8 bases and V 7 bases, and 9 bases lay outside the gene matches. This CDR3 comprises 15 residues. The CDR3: CASTLAGGFYDEQFF. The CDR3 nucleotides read TGTGCCAGCACCCTAGCGGGAGGGTTTTACGATGAGCAGTTCTTC.